Presented here are 22 T cell receptor beta chains from one specimen sequenced in a study of blood T cell repertoires in COVID-19. The repertoire was sequenced with immunoSEQ multiplex PCR; TCRdb's copy has only in-frame clones and lacks some. The table lists about 210,000 clones, about 83% of them singletons. Sequencing was done on a sample of peripheral blood. These receptors all come from a woman aged 45-65 years with acute or convalescent COVID-19.

This rearrangement joins TRBV5-1 to TRBJ1-4, with 9 bases aligning to TRBD1. With 3 bases clipped from V and 4 bases from J, the junction kept 4 bases outside the gene matches. From germline, CDR1 is SGHRS and CDR2 YFSETQ. The CDR3 is 15 residues long. CDR3 in amino acids: CASSSNRGLNEKLFF. The DNA for the CDR3 is TGCGCCAGCAGCTCAAACAGGGGGCTTAATGAAAAACTGTTTTTT.

This chain joins TRBV7-9 and TRBJ2-5, with D maybe TRBD1 (6 bases). Trimming took 5 bases from V and 5 from J, leaving 9 bases between them. Germline CDR1 SEHNR, CDR2 FQNEAQ (reference sequence). The CDR3 length is 12 residues. The CDR3 sequence: CASSPGVETQYF. CDR3 bases: TGTGCCAGCAGCCCAGGGGTTGAGACCCAGTACTTC. The variable domain in full, completed from reference TRBV7-9 and TRBJ2-5, reads DTGVSQNPRHKITKRGQNVTFRCDPISEHNRLYWYRQTLGQGPEFLTYFQNEAQLEKSRLLSDRFSAERPKGSFSTLEIQRTEQGDSAMYLCASSPGVETQYFGPGTRLLVL.

For the CDR3, the DNA is TGTGCCAGCAGCCAAAAACCGGGACAGGGCCATTACGAGCAGTACTTC. As protein: CASSQKPGQGHYEQYF. V usage is TRBV3-1 (or the pseudogene TRBV3-2) and J usage is TRBJ2-7, with TRBD1 matching 9 bases. Germline CDR1 is LGHDT and CDR2 is YNNKEL (reference sequence). The CDR3 length is 16 residues. J was trimmed by 4 bases and V by 2 bases; bases with no gene match: 9.

This rearrangement joins TRBV28 to TRBJ2-7, with TRBD1 identical over 8 bases. This CDR3 region has 15 residues. The V gene's germline CDR1 is MDHEN and CDR2 SYDVKM. The junction had 5 bases not matched to a gene; V was cut back by 4 bases and J by 0 bases. For the CDR3, the DNA is TGTGCCAGCAGTTCCGGGGGACAGGCCTCCTACGAGCAGTACTTC. Amino acid sequence: CASSSGGQASYEQYF.

The J gene is TRBJ2-1, the V gene TRBV10-2; 14 positions agree with TRBD2. V lost 10 bases to trimming and J lost 7 bases; unmatched junction nucleotides: 12. The CDR3 has 16 residues. In germline, CDR1 is WSHSY, CDR2 SAAADI. The CDR3 nucleotides are TGCGCCACCCTCAGAAGGGGACTAGCGGGAGAGAATGAGCAGTTCTTC. Protein product: CATLRRGLAGENEQFF.

The chain has TRBV6-5 and TRBJ2-3; 7 nucleotides agree with TRBD1. The J segment lost 2 bases and the V segment lost 8 bases, leaving 4 bases of the junction unmatched. The CDR3 consists of 13 residues. Germline V lookup: CDR1 MNHEY, CDR2 SVGAGI. CDR3 residues: CASGQDFTDTQYF. DNA of the CDR3: TGTGCCAGCGGACAGGACTTCACAGATACGCAGTATTTT.

The chain employs TRBV3-1 (or the pseudogene TRBV3-2) and TRBJ2-1, with a weak D call TRBD2 (5 bases). Germline-derived CDR1 and CDR2 are LGHDT and YNNKEL (reference sequence). The CDR3 length is 12 residues. V lost 3 bases and J lost 15, with 15 bases in between. CDR3 in amino acids: CASSHKSTIAFF. Here the CDR3 DNA reads TGTGCCAGCAGCCATAAGTCGACTATAGCGTTCTTC.

The chain links TRBV19 to TRBJ1-1; unclear D gene. With 7 bases removed from V and 0 bases from J, the gap between germline ends came to 9 bases. The CDR3 consists of 13 residues. CDR1 and CDR2 (germline): LNHDA, SQIVND (reference sequence). The CDR3 spells CASTTLMNTEAFF. The CDR3 nucleotides are TGTGCCAGTACTACGCTTATGAACACTGAAGCTTTCTTT.

V gene TRBV27 combines with J gene TRBJ2-5; D gene unclear. Per the germline V gene, CDR1 is MNHEY and CDR2 is SMNVEV (reference sequence). This CDR3 contains 15 residues. The ends were cut back, 2 bases at V and 3 bases at J, with 13 bases in the middle. The chain's CDR3 is CASSLHAPSKETQYF. The CDR3 DNA sequence: TGTGCCAGCAGTTTACATGCGCCTAGTAAAGAGACCCAGTACTTC.

The chain combines TRBV18 with TRBJ2-2; D not certain. Trimming shortened V by 3 bases and J by 1 base, and 12 bases separated the two germline ends. This CDR3 contains 16 residues. Germline values: CDR1 KGHSH, CDR2 LQKENI. In DNA, the CDR3 is TGTGCCAGCTCACCCTCGCAAGCGAGGAACACCGGGGAGCTGTTTTTT. Translating gives CASSPSQARNTGELFF.

The rearrangement uses TRBV28 and TRBJ2-5; D is perhaps TRBD2 (6 bases). This CDR3 contains 13 residues. Trimming took 0 bases from V and 7 from J, leaving 9 bases between them. CDR1 and CDR2 from the germline V gene are MDHEN and SYDVKM. CDR3 protein: CASSLWGGGTQYF. CDR3 DNA sequence: TGTGCCAGCAGTTTATGGGGGGGTGGGACCCAGTACTTC.

The chain uses TRBV28 and TRBJ2-1; 12 nucleotides line up with TRBD1. V trimming: 5 bases; J trimming: 8 bases; junction bases outside the gene matches: 10. Germline CDR1 is MDHEN and CDR2 is SYDVKM. This CDR3 is 16 amino acids long. Here the CDR3 reads CASSLGGQGALDEQFF. The CDR3 DNA follows: TGTGCCAGCAGTCTAGGGGGACAGGGGGCATTAGATGAGCAGTTCTTC. The variable domain in full, with the rest retrieved from reference TRBV28 and TRBJ2-1, is DVKVTQSSRYLVKRTGEKVFLECVQDMDHENMFWYRQDPGLGLRLIYFSYDVKMKEKGDIPEGYSVSREKKERFSLILESASTNQTSMYLCASSLGGQGALDEQFFGPGTRLTVL.

The chain joins TRBV28 to TRBJ2-2; no clear D gene. Trimming removed 5 bases at V and 5 bases at J, with 6 bases between. From germline, CDR1 is MDHEN and CDR2 SYDVKM. The CDR3 has 12 residues. In DNA form, the CDR3 reads TGTGCCAGCAGTATGCAGACCGGGGAGCTGTTTTTT. This sequence encodes CASSMQTGELFF.

This clone was recorded once. V is TRBV19 and J is TRBJ1-6, with D uncertain. The CDR3 is made up of 12 amino acids. V gave up 4 bases and J gave up 6 bases, with 4 bases separating them. CDR1 is LNHDA, CDR2 SQIVND, per germline (reference sequence). CDR3 nucleotide sequence: TGTGCCAGTAGTACGGGTAATTCACCCCTCCACTTT. Protein: CASSTGNSPLHF.

The chain employs TRBV7-2 and TRBJ1-2; 7 bases are a match to TRBD1. The V and J ends lost 7 bases and 5 bases, in that order; junction bases with no gene match: 7. CDR3 length: 13 residues. Germline V gene lookup returns CDR1 SGHTA and CDR2 FQGNSA. The CDR3 DNA follows: TGTGCCAGCACCCCGCCGGGACAGTATGGCTACACCTTC. Its protein product is CASTPPGQYGYTF.

The rearrangement uses TRBV28 and TRBJ2-7, with D possibly being TRBD1 (5 bases). The germline V gene has CDR1 MDHEN and CDR2 SYDVKM. Trimming took off 6 bases at V and 3 bases at J, with 12 bases between the two ends. The CDR3 runs to 13 residues. The CDR3 coding sequence is TGTGCCAGCAGCCCGGACACTTTCTACGAGCAGTACTTC. Translated, it gives CASSPDTFYEQYF.

Points on this clone: The junction shows a germline mismatch at one end, possibly a read error. This sequence joins TRBV7-3 and TRBJ2-2; TRBD1 matches at 8 bases. The CDR3 consists of 14 residues. The germline V gene encodes CDR1 SGHTA and CDR2 FQGTGA. The CDR3: CASSLTGGTGELFF. CDR3 bases: TGTGCCAGCAGCCTAACAGGGGGCACCGGGGAGCTGTTTTTT.

The chain employs TRBV7-8 and TRBJ1-6; D might be TRBD1 (5 bases). The CDR3 sequence is 15 residues long. Germline CDR1 is SGHVS and CDR2 is FQNEAQ. Trimming took 5 bases from V and 9 from J, leaving 17 bases between them. This chain's CDR3 is CASSPGGGRRSPLHF. The CDR3 DNA reads as TGTGCCAGCAGCCCCGGGGGAGGGCGACGTTCACCCCTCCACTTT.

The gene calls are TRBV11-2 and TRBJ2-1; 9 positions match TRBD2. J was trimmed by 4 bases and V by 4 bases; bases with no gene match: 11. This CDR3 has 17 residues. The germline CDR1 and CDR2 sequences are SGHAT and FQNNGV. CDR3 DNA: TGTGCCAGCAGCTCAGAGTTGGGACTAGCAGGATACAATGAGCAGTTCTTC. Protein: CASSSELGLAGYNEQFF. Based on the CDR3 plus reference TRBV11-2 and TRBJ2-1, the full variable domain is EAGVAQSPRYKIIEKRQSVAFWCNPISGHATLYWYQQILGQGPKLLIQFQNNGVVDDSQLPKDRFSAERLKGVDSTLKIQPAKLEDSAVYLCASSSELGLAGYNEQFFGPGTRLTVL.

The CDR3 DNA is TGTGCCAGCAGCTTGTTCGGGTGGACTAGTCGTCGTGCCGGGGAGCTGTTTTTT. It is translated as CASSLFGWTSRRAGELFF. The rearrangement uses TRBV5-6 and TRBJ2-2, with TRBD2 identical over 7 bases. J gave up 6 bases and V 1 base, and 15 bases lay outside the gene matches. CDR1 and CDR2 (germline): SGHDT, YYEEEE. This CDR3 has 18 residues.

The chain recombines TRBV14 with TRBJ1-6, with TRBD1 identical over 9 bases. V lost 3 bases and J lost 7; bases outside the gene matches: 16. CDR1 SGHDN and CDR2 FVKESK come from the germline V gene. The CDR3 consists of 19 residues. The CDR3, as DNA: TGTGCCAGCAGCCAGCCACTCGGGACAGGGCGCTTCACGAATTCACCCCTCCACTTT. Its translation: CASSQPLGTGRFTNSPLHF.

The rearrangement links TRBV5-1 to TRBJ2-6; TRBD1 is a possible D gene (5 bases). V dropped 0 bases and J dropped 2 bases, with 6 bases sitting between them. This CDR3 is 15 amino acids long. The germline gives CDR1 SGHRS, CDR2 YFSETQ. CDR3 in amino acids: CASSLAGPGANVLTF. CDR3 DNA sequence: TGCGCCAGCAGCTTGGCAGGGCCTGGGGCCAACGTCCTGACTTTC.